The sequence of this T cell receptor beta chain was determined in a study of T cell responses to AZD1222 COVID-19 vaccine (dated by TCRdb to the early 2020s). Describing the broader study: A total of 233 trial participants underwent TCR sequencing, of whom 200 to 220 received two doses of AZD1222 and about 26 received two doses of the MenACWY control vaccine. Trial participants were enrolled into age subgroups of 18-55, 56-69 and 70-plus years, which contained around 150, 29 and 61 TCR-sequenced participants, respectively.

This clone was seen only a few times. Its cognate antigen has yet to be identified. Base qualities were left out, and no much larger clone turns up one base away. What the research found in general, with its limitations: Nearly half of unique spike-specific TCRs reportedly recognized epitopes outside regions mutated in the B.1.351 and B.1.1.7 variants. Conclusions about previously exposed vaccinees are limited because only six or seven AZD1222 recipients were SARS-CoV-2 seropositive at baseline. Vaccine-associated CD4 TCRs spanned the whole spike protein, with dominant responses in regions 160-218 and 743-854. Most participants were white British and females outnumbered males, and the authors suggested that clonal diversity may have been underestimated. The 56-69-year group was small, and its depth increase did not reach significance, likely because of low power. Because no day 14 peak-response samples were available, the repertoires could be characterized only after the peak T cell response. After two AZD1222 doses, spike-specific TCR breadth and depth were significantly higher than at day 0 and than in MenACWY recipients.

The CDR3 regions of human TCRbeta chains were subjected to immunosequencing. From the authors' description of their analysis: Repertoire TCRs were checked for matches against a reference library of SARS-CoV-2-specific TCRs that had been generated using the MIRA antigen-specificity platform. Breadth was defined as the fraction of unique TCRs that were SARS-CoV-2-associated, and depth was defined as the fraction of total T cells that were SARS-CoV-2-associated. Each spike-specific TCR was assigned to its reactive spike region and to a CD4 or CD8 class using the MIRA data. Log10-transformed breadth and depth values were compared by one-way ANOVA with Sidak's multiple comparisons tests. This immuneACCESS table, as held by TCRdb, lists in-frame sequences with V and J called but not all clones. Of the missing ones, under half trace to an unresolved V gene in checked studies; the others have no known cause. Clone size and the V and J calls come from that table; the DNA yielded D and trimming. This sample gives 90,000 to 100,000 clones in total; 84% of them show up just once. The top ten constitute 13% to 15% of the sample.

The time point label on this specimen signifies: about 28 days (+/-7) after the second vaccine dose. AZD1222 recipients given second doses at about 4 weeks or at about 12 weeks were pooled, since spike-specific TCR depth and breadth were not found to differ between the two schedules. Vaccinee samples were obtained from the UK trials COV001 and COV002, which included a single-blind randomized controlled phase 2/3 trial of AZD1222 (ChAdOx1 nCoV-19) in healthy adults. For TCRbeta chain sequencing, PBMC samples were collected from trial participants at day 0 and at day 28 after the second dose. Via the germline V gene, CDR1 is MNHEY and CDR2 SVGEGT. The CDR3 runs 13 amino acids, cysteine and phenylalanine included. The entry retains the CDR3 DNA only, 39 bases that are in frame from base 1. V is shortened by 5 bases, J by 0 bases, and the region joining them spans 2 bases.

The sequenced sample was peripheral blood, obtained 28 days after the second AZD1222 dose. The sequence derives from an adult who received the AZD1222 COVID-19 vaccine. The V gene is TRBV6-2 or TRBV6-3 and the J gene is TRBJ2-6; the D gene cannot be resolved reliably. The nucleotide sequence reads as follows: TGTGCCAGCAGTCGCTCTGGGGCCAACGTCCTGACTTTC. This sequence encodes CASSRSGANVLTF.